This is a list of T cell receptor beta chains from one sample in a study of graft-versus-host responses after intestinal transplantation. Data came from immunoSEQ multiplex PCR; TCRdb stores just in-frame clones and leaves some out. This sample has about 64,000 clones, with roughly nine tenths found just once. No antigen has been assigned to these receptors. The sequenced sample was unstimulated CD8+ T cells sorted from spleen or lymph node cells, obtained before transplant. All receptors derive from a human donor who was the organ donor for an intestinal transplant. The conserved cysteine and the conserved F or W are not part of the CDR3 here. D genes are given only for firm matches.

v_gene	d_gene	j_gene	CDR3aa
TRBV7-2	.	TRBJ1-6	ASSLAEYSPFH
TRBV28	.	TRBJ2-7	ASSWTSYEQY
TRBV7-8	TRBD2	TRBJ2-1	ASRETSGRLYNEQF
TRBV9	TRBD2	TRBJ2-2	ASSVVGLGFKSNTGELF
TRBV4-1	.	TRBJ2-3	ASSPSLGGDTQY
TRBV27	.	.	ASSARQSYWLSPYEQY
TRBV23-1	TRBD1	TRBJ1-1	ASSQKATGPGQGSTEAF
TRBV19	TRBD1	TRBJ1-5	AIGQGAIQPQH
TRBV30	.	TRBJ1-1	AWSVVPDTEAF
TRBV13	TRBD2	TRBJ2-7	ASSLGRAGGDRYEQY
TRBV9	.	TRBJ2-1	ASSVSGSLSRNEQF
TRBV11-2	TRBD2	TRBJ2-1	ASSPSGASSYNEQF
TRBV30	TRBD1	TRBJ1-4	AYSTDRGDEKLF
TRBV5-6	TRBD1	TRBJ2-7	ASSLGGQGPYEQY
TRBV16	.	TRBJ2-3	ASSQFDKATDTQY
TRBV6-1	TRBD1	TRBJ1-5	ASEIGTGDQPQH
TRBV6-1	TRBD1	TRBJ2-7	ASSEYRGYEQY
TRBV5-1	.	.	ASSFSYEQY
TRBV28	TRBD2	TRBJ2-7	ASSLSLRVVLAGMYEQY
TRBV6-4	.	TRBJ1-5	ASSDSLLEQNQPQH
TRBV28	.	TRBJ1-2	ASSSLRRGGDYGYT
TRBV2	TRBD2	TRBJ2-7	ATSPGTSNPYEQY
TRBV7-6	.	TRBJ2-7	ASSPDTRNDYEQY
TRBV10-3	.	TRBJ2-4	AIGGGPQGLAKNIQY
TRBV28	TRBD2	TRBJ2-7	ASSFYISGSSYEQY
TRBV6-6	TRBD1	TRBJ1-6	ASSYGTENSPLH
TRBV5-4	.	TRBJ2-1	ASSLRGLYNEQF